These 3 T cell receptor beta chains share one sample of origin, sequenced in a study of siplizumab effects on memory and regulatory T cells. The repertoire was sequenced with immunoSEQ multiplex PCR; TCRdb's copy has only in-frame clones and lacks some. This table has tens of thousands of clones, roughly 96% appearing once. Input material: naive CD4+ T cells sorted from blood. Receptors originate from a human donor in good health.

V is TRBV10-3 and J is TRBJ2-6; 8 nucleotides match TRBD1. This CDR3 contains 15 residues. V lost 10 bases and J lost 0; bases outside the gene matches: 5. Germline V gene data show CDR1 as ENHRY and CDR2 as SYGVKD. In DNA, the CDR3 is TGTGCCACAGGACAGGGCTCCTCTGGGGCCAACGTCCTGACTTTC. It translates to CATGQGSSGANVLTF.

The chain recombines TRBV6-1 with TRBJ1-2, with 7 bases lining up with TRBD1. Germline V gene lookup returns CDR1 MNHNS and CDR2 SASEGT. This CDR3 has 13 amino acids. J lost 5 bases, V lost 6 bases, and 6 bases had no gene match. DNA of the CDR3: TGTGCCAGCAGGGACAGGATGGGATATGGCTACACCTTC. Protein sequence: CASRDRMGYGYTF.

The rearrangement joins TRBV5-4 to TRBJ2-3; 8 bases map to TRBD2. The CDR3 consists of 15 residues. Germline CDR1 and CDR2: SGHNT and YYREEE (reference sequence). Trimming at V came to 0 bases and at J to 4 bases, leaving 4 bases not matched to a gene. CDR3 nucleotides: TGTGCCAGCAGCTTGGAATCGCGGGGGGCAGATACGCAGTATTTT. This gives the protein CASSLESRGADTQYF.